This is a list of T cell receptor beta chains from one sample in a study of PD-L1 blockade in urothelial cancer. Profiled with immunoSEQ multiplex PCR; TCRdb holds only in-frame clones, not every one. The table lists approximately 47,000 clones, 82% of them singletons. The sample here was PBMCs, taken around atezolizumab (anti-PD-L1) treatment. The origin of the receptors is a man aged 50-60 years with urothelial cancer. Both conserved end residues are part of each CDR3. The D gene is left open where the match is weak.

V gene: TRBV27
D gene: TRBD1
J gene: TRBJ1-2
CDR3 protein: CASSDNRGLYGYTF

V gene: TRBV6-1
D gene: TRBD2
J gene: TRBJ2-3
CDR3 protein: CASSETGGMSEYF

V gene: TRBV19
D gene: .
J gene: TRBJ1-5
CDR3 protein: CASSITGGGNQPQHF

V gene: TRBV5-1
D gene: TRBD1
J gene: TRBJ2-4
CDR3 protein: CASSLSQGQKNIQYF

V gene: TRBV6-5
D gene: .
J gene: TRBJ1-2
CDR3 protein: CASSRPSRGYGYTF

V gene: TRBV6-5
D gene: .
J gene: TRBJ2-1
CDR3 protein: CASSGTRMYEQFF

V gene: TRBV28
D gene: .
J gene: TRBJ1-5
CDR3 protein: CASSFYGQYSNQPQHF

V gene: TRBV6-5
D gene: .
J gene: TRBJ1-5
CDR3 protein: CASSYGRASNQPQHF

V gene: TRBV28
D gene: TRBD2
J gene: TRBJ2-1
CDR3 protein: CASRLGTSGGGKQFF

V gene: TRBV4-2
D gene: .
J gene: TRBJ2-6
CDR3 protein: CASSATGRSGANVLTF

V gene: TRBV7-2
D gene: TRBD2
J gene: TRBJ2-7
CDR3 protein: CASSLGASGVYEQYF

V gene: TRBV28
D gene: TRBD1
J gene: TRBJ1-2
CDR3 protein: CASSPPGQGIYGYTF

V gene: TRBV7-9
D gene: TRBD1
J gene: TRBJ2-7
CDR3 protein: CASSSTGDEQYF

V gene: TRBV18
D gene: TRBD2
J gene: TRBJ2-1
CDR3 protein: CASSPPVAGSPKNEQFF

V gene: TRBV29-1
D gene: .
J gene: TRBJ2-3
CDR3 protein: CSESGGSTDTQYF

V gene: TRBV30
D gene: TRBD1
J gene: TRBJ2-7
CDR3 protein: CASGTGALGAEQYF

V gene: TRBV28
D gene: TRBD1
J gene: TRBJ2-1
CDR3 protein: CASSLQGAFQFF

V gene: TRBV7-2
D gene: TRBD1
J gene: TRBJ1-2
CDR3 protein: CASNTGTGFYGYTF

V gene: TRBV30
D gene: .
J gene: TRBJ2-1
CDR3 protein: CAWGSGLGYNEQFF

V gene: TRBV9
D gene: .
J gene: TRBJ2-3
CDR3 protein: CASSRSLPDTQYF

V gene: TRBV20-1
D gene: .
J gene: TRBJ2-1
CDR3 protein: CSASTYNEQFF

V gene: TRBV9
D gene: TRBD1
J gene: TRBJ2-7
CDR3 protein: CASSVGTGDYYEQYF

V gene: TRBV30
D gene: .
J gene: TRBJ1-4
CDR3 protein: CAWRQAGVGEKLFF

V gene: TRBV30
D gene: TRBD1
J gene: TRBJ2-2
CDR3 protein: CAWSAGTGNTGELFF

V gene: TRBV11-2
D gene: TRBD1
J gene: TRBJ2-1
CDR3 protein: CASSFQFPGQSSYNEQFF

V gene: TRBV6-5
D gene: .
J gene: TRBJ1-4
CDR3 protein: CASSAWGDGEKLFF

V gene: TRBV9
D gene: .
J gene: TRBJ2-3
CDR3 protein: CASSARSADTQYF

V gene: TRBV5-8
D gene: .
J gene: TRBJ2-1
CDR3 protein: CASSHFGDHNEQFF

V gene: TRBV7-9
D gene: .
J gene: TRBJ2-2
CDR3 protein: CASSFLAANTGELFF

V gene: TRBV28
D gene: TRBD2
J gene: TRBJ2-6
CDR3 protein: CATLPGGSPSGANVLTF

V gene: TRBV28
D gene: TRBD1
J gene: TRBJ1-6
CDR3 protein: CASRLPGQGRNSPLHF

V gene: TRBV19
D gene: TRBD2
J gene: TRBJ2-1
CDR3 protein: CASSSLGAGGQNEQFF

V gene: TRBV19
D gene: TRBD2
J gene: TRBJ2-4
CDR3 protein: CASNALEGGLKNIQYF

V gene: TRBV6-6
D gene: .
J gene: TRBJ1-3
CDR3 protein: CASSFSSRSGNTIYF

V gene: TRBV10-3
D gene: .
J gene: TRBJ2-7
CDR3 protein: CAISPFRAEQYF

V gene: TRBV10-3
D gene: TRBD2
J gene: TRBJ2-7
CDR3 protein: CAISDPGLAGPGGSYEQYF

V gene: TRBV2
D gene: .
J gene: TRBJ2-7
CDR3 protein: CASSVKGNEQYF

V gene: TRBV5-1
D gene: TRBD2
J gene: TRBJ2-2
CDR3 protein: CASSPGAASGTTGELFF

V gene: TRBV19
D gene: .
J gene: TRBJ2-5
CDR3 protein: CASSIGQYDQETQYF

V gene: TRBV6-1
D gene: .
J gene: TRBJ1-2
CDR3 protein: CASSARYRDRGGYTF

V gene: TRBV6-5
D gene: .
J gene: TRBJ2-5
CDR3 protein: CASSYSQGRTETQYF

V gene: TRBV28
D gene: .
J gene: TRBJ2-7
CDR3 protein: CASSIRTSEQYF